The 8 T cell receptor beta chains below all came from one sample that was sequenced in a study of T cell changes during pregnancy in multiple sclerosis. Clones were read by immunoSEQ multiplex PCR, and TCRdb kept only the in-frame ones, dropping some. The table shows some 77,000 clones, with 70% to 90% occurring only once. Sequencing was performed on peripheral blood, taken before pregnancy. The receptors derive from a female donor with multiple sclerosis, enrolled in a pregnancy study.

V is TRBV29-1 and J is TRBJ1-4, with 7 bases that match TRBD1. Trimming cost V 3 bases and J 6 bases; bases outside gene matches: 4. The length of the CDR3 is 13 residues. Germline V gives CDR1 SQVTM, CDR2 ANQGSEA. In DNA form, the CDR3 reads TGCAGCGTTGAGACAGGGTCCGATGAAAAACTGTTTTTT. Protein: CSVETGSDEKLFF. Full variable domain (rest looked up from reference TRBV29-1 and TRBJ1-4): SAVISQKPSRDICQRGTSLTIQCQVDSQVTMMFWYRQQPGQSLTLIATANQGSEATYESGFVIDKFPISRPNLTFSTLTVSNMSPEDSSIYLCSVETGSDEKLFFGSGTQLSVL.

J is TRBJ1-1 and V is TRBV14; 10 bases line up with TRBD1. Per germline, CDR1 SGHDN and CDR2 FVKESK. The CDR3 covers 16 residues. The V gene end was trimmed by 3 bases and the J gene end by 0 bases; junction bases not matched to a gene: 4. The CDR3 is CASSQTGGDMNTEAFF. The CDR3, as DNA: TGTGCCAGCAGCCAGACAGGGGGCGATATGAACACTGAAGCTTTCTTT.

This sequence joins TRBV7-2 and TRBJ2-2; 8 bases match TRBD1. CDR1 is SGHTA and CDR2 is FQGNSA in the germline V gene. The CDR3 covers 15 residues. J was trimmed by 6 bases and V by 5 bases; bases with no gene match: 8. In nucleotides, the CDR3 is TGTGCCAGCAGCCCAACCCGGACAGGGCCCGGGGAGCTGTTTTTT. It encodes CASSPTRTGPGELFF.

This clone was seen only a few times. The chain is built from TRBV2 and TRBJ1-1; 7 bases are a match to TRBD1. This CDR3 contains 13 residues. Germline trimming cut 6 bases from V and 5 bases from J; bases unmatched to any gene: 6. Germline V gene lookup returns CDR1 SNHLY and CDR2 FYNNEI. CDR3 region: CASRETGPTEAFF. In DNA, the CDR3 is TGTGCCAGCAGGGAGACAGGGCCGACTGAAGCTTTCTTT.

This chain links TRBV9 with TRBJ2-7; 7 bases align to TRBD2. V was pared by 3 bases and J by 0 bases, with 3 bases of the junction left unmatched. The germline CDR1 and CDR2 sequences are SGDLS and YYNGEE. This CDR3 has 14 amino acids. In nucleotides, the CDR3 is TGTGCCAGCAGCGGGGGGGGTGGCTCCTACGAGCAGTACTTC. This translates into CASSGGGGSYEQYF.

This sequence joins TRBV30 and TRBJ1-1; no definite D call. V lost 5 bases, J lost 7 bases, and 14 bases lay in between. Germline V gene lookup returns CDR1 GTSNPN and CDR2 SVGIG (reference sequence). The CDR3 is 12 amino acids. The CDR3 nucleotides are TGTGCCTGGGTAGAACGGAGGAGTGAAGCTTTCTTT. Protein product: CAWVERRSEAFF.

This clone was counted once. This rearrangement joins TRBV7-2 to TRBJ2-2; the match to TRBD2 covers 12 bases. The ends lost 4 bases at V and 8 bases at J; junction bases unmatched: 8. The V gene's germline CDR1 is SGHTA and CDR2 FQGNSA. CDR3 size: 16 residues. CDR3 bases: TGTGCCAGCAGCTCTAGTCTAGCGGGGGGGCCTGGGGAGCTGTTTTTT. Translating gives CASSSSLAGGPGELFF.

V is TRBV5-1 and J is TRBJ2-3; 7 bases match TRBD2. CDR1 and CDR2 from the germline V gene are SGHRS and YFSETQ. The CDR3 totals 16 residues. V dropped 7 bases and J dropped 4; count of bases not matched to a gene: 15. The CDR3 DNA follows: TGCGCCAGCGGGATAGGCCGGGGGAGCGGGGCAGATACGCAGTATTTT. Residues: CASGIGRGSGADTQYF.